One sample yielded the 28 T cell receptor beta chains listed below, sequenced in a study of identifying expanded T cells in peripheral blood. Using immunoSEQ multiplex PCR, the repertoire was profiled, and TCRdb retains in-frame clones only, with some absent. The sample consists of 100,000 to 110,000 clones, 88% of them appearing once. The sample taken for sequencing was blood. Receptor source: a person aged 18 to 69 in good health.

The V gene is TRBV27, the J gene TRBJ2-2; unclear D gene. Between the trimmed V and J ends, which lost 4 bases and 5 bases, there was a span of 8 bases. The CDR3 runs 13 residues. Germline V gene lookup returns CDR1 MNHEY and CDR2 SMNVEV (reference sequence). The DNA for the CDR3 is TGTGCCAGCAGTTGGGTGGAGACCGGGGAGCTGTTTTTT. Amino acid sequence: CASSWVETGELFF.

This chain connects TRBV6-1 to TRBJ2-7; D not resolved. There are 11 residues in the CDR3. Trimming took 2 bases from V and 6 from J, leaving 5 bases between them. CDR1 and CDR2 (germline): MNHNS, SASEGT. The CDR3 protein is CASSELSEQYF. The CDR3 DNA is TGTGCCAGCAGTGAACTTTCCGAGCAGTACTTC.

This clone was picked up a small number of times. V usage is TRBV4-2 and J usage is TRBJ2-3; 11 positions agree with TRBD2. The CDR3 is 16 residues long. From germline, CDR1 is LGHNA and CDR2 YNFKEQ. Trimming removed 2 bases from V and 4 bases from J; junction bases left unmatched: 5. The CDR3 loop is CASSQRTSGSSDTQYF. CDR3 in DNA: TGTGCCAGCAGCCAACGCACTAGCGGGAGTTCAGATACGCAGTATTTT.

The V gene is TRBV5-1, the J gene TRBJ1-1; tentative D call: TRBD1 (5 bases). V lost 0 bases and J 5 bases, leaving 11 bases between the germline ends. CDR1 SGHRS and CDR2 YFSETQ come from the germline V gene. CDR3 size: 14 residues. This CDR3 is CASSLGDGGTEAFF. The DNA of the CDR3 is TGCGCCAGCAGCTTGGGAGACGGGGGAACTGAAGCTTTCTTT.

V usage is TRBV7-2 and J usage is TRBJ2-1; no clear D gene. Germline CDR1 is SGHTA and CDR2 is FQGNSA. V was clipped by 5 bases and J by 8 bases, with 7 bases between them. The CDR3 has 11 residues. In DNA, the CDR3 is TGTGCCAGCAGCCGGGCAGATGAGCAGTTCTTC. Amino acid sequence: CASSRADEQFF. Variable domain in full (rest from reference TRBV7-2 and TRBJ2-1): GAGVSQSPSNKVTEKGKDVELRCDPISGHTALYWYRQSLGQGLEFLIYFQGNSAPDKSGLPSDRFSAERTGGSVSTLTIQRTQQEDSAVYLCASSRADEQFFGPGTRLTVL.

This clone was seen more than once but under ten times. The chain combines TRBV7-2 with TRBJ1-1; D unclear. V was clipped by 2 bases and J by 1 base, with 11 bases between them. Germline V lookup: CDR1 SGHTA, CDR2 FQGNSA. This CDR3 contains 15 residues. The CDR3 bases are TGTGCCAGCAGCTTAATATTGGCCGCGAACACTGAAGCTTTCTTT. Amino acids: CASSLILAANTEAFF.

The chain uses TRBV9 and TRBJ2-2, with TRBD2 identical over 9 bases. Trimming cost V 4 bases and J 8 bases; bases outside gene matches: 12. The CDR3 has 16 amino acids. Per the germline V gene, CDR1 is SGDLS and CDR2 is YYNGEE. CDR3 amino acids: CASSLEVAGDTGELFF. CDR3 DNA: TGTGCCAGCAGCTTAGAGGTAGCGGGGGATACGGGGGAGCTGTTTTTT.

V usage is TRBV7-2 and J usage is TRBJ2-7; 7 nucleotides match TRBD2. Germline CDR1 reads SGHTA; CDR2 reads FQGNSA. The CDR3 covers 16 residues. The J segment lost 0 bases and the V segment lost 1 base, leaving 6 bases of the junction unmatched. CDR3 amino acids: CASSLGWGGSSYEQYF. CDR3 DNA: TGTGCCAGCAGCTTAGGCTGGGGGGGGAGCTCCTACGAGCAGTACTTC.

This clone was found a few times. The CDR3 DNA reads TGTGCCAGCAGCGCGGGACCTAACCAGCCTGGAAACACCATATATTTT. It specifies CASSAGPNQPGNTIYF. The chain carries TRBV11-2 and TRBJ1-3, with D perhaps TRBD1 (5 bases). Deletions cut 5 bases from V and 2 bases from J, with 16 bases between. CDR1 SGHAT and CDR2 FQNNGV come from the germline V gene. CDR3 length: 16 residues.

The chain couples TRBV19 to TRBJ2-3; D unclear. This CDR3 region has 14 residues. Looked up from germline, CDR1 is LNHDA and CDR2 is SQIVND (reference sequence). Deletions cut 3 bases from V and 2 bases from J, with 9 bases between. CDR3 sequence (DNA): TGTGCCAGTAGTATTCTCACGGACACAGATACGCAGTATTTT. It encodes CASSILTDTDTQYF.

This chain joins TRBV27 and TRBJ2-1; D is uncertain. V was trimmed by 5 bases and J by 9 bases, leaving 17 bases between them. Germline V gives CDR1 MNHEY, CDR2 SMNVEV (reference sequence). This CDR3 spans 14 amino acids. In DNA, the CDR3 is TGTGCCAGCAGTGTCCAGGTCCAAGGTGGTGAGCAGTTCTTC. It codes for CASSVQVQGGEQFF.

The chain joins TRBV10-3 to TRBJ1-1; no definite D call. The CDR3 extends over 14 amino acids. Germline CDR1 ENHRY, CDR2 SYGVKD. Trimming left V 4 bases short and J 0 bases short, with 9 bases between. Here the CDR3 reads CAISGTGMNTEAFF. CDR3 coding DNA: TGTGCCATCAGTGGGACGGGAATGAACACTGAAGCTTTCTTT.

In its sample, this clone was seen once. The chain couples TRBV5-6 to TRBJ2-7, with unresolved D. The CDR3 has 17 amino acids. V lost 1 base to trimming and J lost 3 bases, with 20 bases between them. Germline CDR1 is SGHDT and CDR2 is YYEEEE. DNA for the CDR3: TGTGCCAGCAGCTTGTTTTCCAGACAAGATCCAAGCTACGAGCAGTACTTC. Translated: CASSLFSRQDPSYEQYF. Variable domain in full (rest from reference TRBV5-6 and TRBJ2-7): DAGVTQSPTHLIKTRGQQVTLRCSPKSGHDTVSWYQQALGQGPQFIFQYYEEEERQRGNFPDRFSGHQFPNYSSELNVNALLLGDSALYLCASSLFSRQDPSYEQYFGPGTRLTVT.

This sequence joins TRBV29-1 and TRBJ1-2; D remains unclear. The CDR3 consists of 11 residues. Trimming stripped 6 bases from V and 10 bases from J, with 15 bases between. Per germline, CDR1 SQVTM and CDR2 ANQGSEA. The CDR3 loop is CSVASGGDYTF. In DNA form, the CDR3 reads TGCAGCGTCGCCAGCGGCGGTGACTACACCTTC. The variable domain in full, completed from reference TRBV29-1 and TRBJ1-2, reads SAVISQKPSRDICQRGTSLTIQCQVDSQVTMMFWYRQQPGQSLTLIATANQGSEATYESGFVIDKFPISRPNLTFSTLTVSNMSPEDSSIYLCSVASGGDYTFGSGTRLTVV.

CDR3 DNA: TGTGCCAGCAGCGTAGCGCCGGGACTAGCCTCCTACGAGCAGTACTTC. Translated: CASSVAPGLASYEQYF. The chain recombines TRBV9 with TRBJ2-7, with 9 positions matching TRBD2. Germline loops: CDR1 SGDLS, CDR2 YYNGEE. The V gene end was trimmed by 0 bases and the J gene end by 0 bases; junction bases not matched to a gene: 4. This CDR3 region has 16 residues.

The V gene is TRBV7-6, the J gene TRBJ1-1, with D perhaps TRBD1 (6 bases). CDR1 and CDR2 (germline): SGHVS, FNYEAQ. Trimming took off 0 bases at V and 8 bases at J, with 13 bases between the two ends. This CDR3 has 14 residues. CDR3 in amino acids: CASSLASGAPEAFF. In nucleotides, the CDR3 is TGTGCCAGCAGCTTAGCCTCAGGGGCCCCGGAAGCTTTCTTT.

The V and J genes are TRBV6-1 and TRBJ1-3; no definite D call. Germline CDR1 and CDR2: MNHNS and SASEGT. The CDR3 totals 17 residues. Deletions cut 4 bases from V and 0 bases from J, with 16 bases between. The CDR3 DNA reads TGTGCCAGCAGTGGGACTCTACAGATACGCTCTGGAAACACCATATATTTT. Translation: CASSGTLQIRSGNTIYF.

This sequence joins TRBV6-4 and TRBJ2-1; TRBD2 is a possible D gene (6 bases). The length of the CDR3 is 14 residues. Trimming removed 3 bases from V and 5 bases from J, with 11 bases in between. Germline values: CDR1 MRHNA, CDR2 SNTAGT. The CDR3 DNA reads as TGTGCCAGCAGTGAAGGCGGGGAAAACAATGAGCAGTTCTTC. Protein: CASSEGGENNEQFF.

The genes are TRBV6-5 and TRBJ2-5; D is undetermined. Trimming took 2 bases from V and 5 from J, leaving 6 bases between them. The CDR3 consists of 12 residues. The germline V gene encodes CDR1 MNHEY and CDR2 SVGAGI. This CDR3 reads CASSYETETQYF. CDR3 sequence (DNA): TGTGCCAGCAGTTACGAGACGGAGACCCAGTACTTC.

This sequence joins TRBV4-1 and TRBJ2-7; 8 nucleotides agree with TRBD2. The CDR3 extends over 18 amino acids. V trimming: 1 base; J trimming: 2 bases; junction bases outside the gene matches: 13. Germline CDR1 and CDR2: MGHRA and YSYEKL. In DNA form, the CDR3 reads TGCGCCAGCAGCCAAGTTCCTGGTAGCGGGACCCTTCCCTACGAGCAGTACTTC. Residues: CASSQVPGSGTLPYEQYF.

This clone was counted only a few times. The V call is TRBV10-2, the J call TRBJ1-5; D perhaps matches TRBD1 (6 bases). The CDR3 is 13 amino acids. Trimming shortened V by 6 bases and J by 6 bases, and 12 bases separated the two germline ends. Per the germline V gene, CDR1 is WSHSY and CDR2 is SAAADI. The CDR3 sequence: CASSTGLAQPQHF. The CDR3, as DNA: TGCGCCAGCAGCACAGGGCTGGCTCAGCCCCAGCATTTT.

The rearrangement uses TRBV7-2 and TRBJ1-5; D gene unclear. Germline V gene data show CDR1 as SGHTA and CDR2 as FQGNSA. The CDR3 spans 14 residues. With 1 base removed from V and 4 bases from J, the gap between germline ends came to 8 bases. The CDR3 reads CASSLELGNQPQHF. CDR3 in DNA: TGTGCCAGCAGCTTAGAATTGGGAAATCAGCCCCAGCATTTT.

This rearrangement joins TRBV12-5 to TRBJ2-7; D remains unclear. Germline V CDR1 and CDR2: LGHNT, FRNRAP. V lost 5 bases to trimming and J lost 4 bases, with 6 bases between them. The CDR3 consists of 11 residues. The CDR3 DNA reads as TGTGCTAGTGGTGTCACGTACGAGCAGTACTTC. As protein: CASGVTYEQYF. Full variable domain (rest looked up from reference TRBV12-5 and TRBJ2-7): DARVTQTPRHKVTEMGQEVTMRCQPILGHNTVFWYRQTMMQGLELLAYFRNRAPLDDSGMPKDRFSAEMPDATLATLKIQPSEPRDSAVYFCASGVTYEQYFGPGTRLTVT.

This chain joins TRBV19 and TRBJ1-1, with 8 bases identical to TRBD1. The ends lost 5 bases at V and 5 bases at J; junction bases unmatched: 4. CDR1 LNHDA and CDR2 SQIVND come from the germline V gene (reference sequence). This CDR3 contains 13 residues. Written as DNA, the CDR3 is TGTGCCAGTAGTGCGACAGGGGAGACTGAAGCTTTCTTT. Its protein is CASSATGETEAFF.

This clone was detected only a few times. The chain carries TRBV30 and TRBJ1-5, with D unclear. Germline CDR1 and CDR2: GTSNPN and SVGIG (reference sequence). Trimming left V 2 bases short and J 6 bases short, with 11 bases between. The CDR3 sequence is 13 residues long. The CDR3 sequence: CAWSNGPGQPQHF. CDR3 bases: TGTGCCTGGAGTAACGGCCCTGGTCAGCCCCAGCATTTT.

V is TRBV7-9 and J is TRBJ1-1, with unresolved D. V was clipped by 1 base and J by 1 base, with 7 bases between them. CDR3 length: 14 amino acids. Looked up from germline, CDR1 is SEHNR and CDR2 is FQNEAQ (reference sequence). The CDR3 sequence is CASSLGAANTEAFF. CDR3 nucleotide sequence: TGTGCCAGCAGCTTAGGGGCAGCGAACACTGAAGCTTTCTTT.

V and J are TRBV7-6 and TRBJ2-1, with 14 bases that match TRBD2. The CDR3 totals 18 residues. Germline V gene sequence: CDR1 SGHVS, CDR2 FNYEAQ. Losses at the gene ends were 6 bases for V and 1 base for J; bases not matched to a gene: 8. This CDR3 is CASSSGLAGETSYNEQFF. The DNA of the CDR3 is TGTGCCAGCAGTTCGGGACTAGCGGGAGAGACGTCCTACAATGAGCAGTTCTTC.

The V and J genes are TRBV18 and TRBJ1-1; D may be TRBD1 (5 bases). Germline CDR1 is KGHSH and CDR2 is LQKENI. There are 16 residues in the CDR3. The V end lost 0 bases, the J end lost 3 bases, and 14 bases lay between the germline ends. This chain's CDR3 is CASSPPARAGDTEAFF. CDR3 in DNA: TGTGCCAGCTCACCACCCGCACGGGCGGGGGACACTGAAGCTTTCTTT.